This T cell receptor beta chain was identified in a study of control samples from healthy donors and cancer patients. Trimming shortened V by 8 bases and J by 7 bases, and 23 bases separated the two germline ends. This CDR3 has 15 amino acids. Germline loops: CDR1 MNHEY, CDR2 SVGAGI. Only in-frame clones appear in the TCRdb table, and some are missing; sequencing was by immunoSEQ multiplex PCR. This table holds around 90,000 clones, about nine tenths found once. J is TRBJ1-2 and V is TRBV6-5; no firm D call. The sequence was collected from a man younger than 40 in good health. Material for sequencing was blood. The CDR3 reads CASAESSLRWGGYTF. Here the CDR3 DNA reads TGTGCCAGCGCGGAGAGCAGCTTGAGATGGGGTGGCTACACCTTC.